Sequencing of this T cell receptor beta chain was carried out in a study of T cell repertoires in cytomegalovirus infection (dated by TCRdb to between 2018 and 2021). Context from the whole study: Because public TCR beta signatures pointed to carriage of CMV infection together with the matching HLA type, the HLA type of each donor mattered for the analysis. Overall results and qualifications from the work: The ex vivo response was dominated by HLA-C-restricted CMV-specific TCR beta clonotypes, which also provided the single most frequent clonotype in two of eight donors. Cumulative frequency of public TCR beta family members discriminated carriers of CMV infection plus the relevant HLA type in this cohort and an independent roughly 340-donor cohort.

Per the germline V gene, SGHTA is the CDR1 and FQGNSA is the CDR2. Trimming takes 5 bases off V and 5 bases off J; junction bases not matched to a gene: 12. The CDR3 holds 16 amino acids from the cysteine to the phenylalanine. Kept here is only the CDR3 DNA, which spans 48 bases and is read in frame from base 1. This clonotype was counted ten times or more. Its antigen has not been determined. Per-base quality was not reported, and no clone a single base away is much larger than it. The reads were generated on an Illumina HiSeq 1500. Using fastp at Q25 and MiXCR, TCRdb reprocessed the public reads and kept productive beta chains. CDR3 protein duplicates are merged, each entry listing the most common genes and DNA. Here the sample has a few hundred thousand distinct CDR3 sequences; approximately 15% occur a single time. The leading ten clones occupy approximately 44% of the sample.

Sample: CD8+ T cells from PBMCs. The sequence was obtained from a human donor in good health (CMV status not recorded). Some clones in this sample may be carry-over from other donors' samples. The rearrangement combines TRBV7-2 with TRBJ2-7, with 10 bases in between that match TRBD2. The DNA sequence is as follows: TGTGCCAGCAGCCCCACCAGTAGCGGGGGGCCTGACGAGCAGTACTTC. This translates into CASSPTSSGGPDEQYF.